One TCR beta chain is described in this entry. The antigen this receptor binds is unknown. No base qualities exist here, and no much larger clone lies one base off it. The CDR3 numbers 15 residues from cysteine through phenylalanine. The kept DNA is CDR3 alone, 45 bases in frame from the first base. CDR1 is given as SGHTA and CDR2 as FQGNSA, both from the germline V gene. The V end gives up 1 base and the J end 9 bases, leaving 7 bases in the junction not matched to a gene. This entry is derived from a study of beta chain features in type 1 diabetes (dated by TCRdb to the late 2010s). Broadly, across the study: Mean age, gender distribution, total cell number and subset yield did not differ between patients and healthy donors. A total of roughly 100,000,000 sorted cells were examined across all samples, and the number of cells per subset was strongly correlated with RNA yield. In the study, TCRB repertoires of sorted circulating CD4+ T cell subsets from recently diagnosed type 1 diabetes patients were compared with those of matched healthy donors. Regulatory and stem cell-like memory subsets were isolated from only 8 patients and roughly 8 healthy donors, whereas naive and central memory subsets came from all 30 or so donors.

The entire isolated RNA was reverse transcribed using the High Capacity cDNA Reverse Transcription Kit, and thus expressed TCRB transcripts were sequenced. Naive, central memory and regulatory T cell samples underwent deep immunoSEQ sequencing, averaging around 3.6 million total reads per sample. Sorted cells were lysed in RLT buffer, and RNA was extracted using DNase-treated RNeasy Micro or Mini kits according to cell number. To prevent cross-contamination, every cell subset was processed on its own, while patient and healthy donor samples were processed together. The immunoSEQ multiplex PCR was used to amplify TCRB sequences from cDNA, generating 87-bp fragments that spanned the CDR3 region. The amplicons were sequenced using the Illumina HiSeq platform. In the source study's methods: PCR bias was corrected computationally using synthetic template baselines, and reads within Hamming distance 2 were collapsed, with unmergeable singletons discarded. Reads were aligned against IMGT to assign V, D and J genes, CDR3 length and insertions or deletions at six rearrangement sites. Within each subset, clonotype counts were normalized to sorted cell number, and only after that were true diversity and Gini coefficients computed with the tcR R package. The overlap coefficient, calculated on TCRB nucleotide sequences, was used to measure repertoire sharing. Entries here come from immuneACCESS through TCRdb and include only in-frame sequences with V and J called. Some clones fail to appear in such tables; in the studies checked, an unresolved V gene covers under half of the shortfall, and the cause of the remainder is unknown. V and J calls and clone size follow that table, whereas D and trimming were derived from the DNA. The table for this sample lists nearly 350,000 clones; 6.5% to 10% of them were counted only once. Together, the top ten hold less than 0.5% of the sample.

Each donor gave one peripheral blood draw, roughly 110 mL on average, collected into heparinised tubes. Using a panel that included CD45RO, CCR7, CD25, CD127, CD95 and CD27, naive, central memory, regulatory and stem cell-like memory CD4+ T cells were sorted on a BD FACSAria II. Purity was above 95% for every sorted population. Right away, PBMCs were isolated by Lymphoprep density gradient centrifugation and were stained directly, with no culture step. To minimize batch effects, samples were stained and sorted in pairs, one healthy donor with one patient per experiment. The study at large found these results: Fewer insertions and more nucleotide deletions at VDJ recombination sites were observed in patients with type 1 diabetes, implying thymic rearrangement abnormalities. Naive, central memory and regulatory TCRB repertoires appeared to be more similar among patients than among healthy donors. PCR may preferentially amplify shorter templates, but because patient and control samples were amplified and corrected together, any resulting skew would affect both groups equally. Only small numbers of individuals were included in the HLA sub-analyses, which left unresolved whether HLA type had any influence on TCRB rearrangement. Type 1 diabetes patients showed a moderate but significant shortening of TCRB CDR3 length in all four CD4+ subsets. Because cDNA was sequenced instead of genomic DNA, activated cells with high expression could be over-represented, although the groups did not differ in activation or CD3 levels.

The receptor comes from a woman between 18 and 29 years old in good health. Sequencing was done on a sample of central memory CD4+ T cells from blood. Rearrangement joined TRBV7-2 to TRBJ2-7, with TRBD2 matching 12 junction bases. The CDR3 is CASSLGLAGVVGQYF. The sequenced DNA is TGTGCCAGCAGCTTAGGACTAGCGGGAGTGGTAGGGCAGTACTTC.